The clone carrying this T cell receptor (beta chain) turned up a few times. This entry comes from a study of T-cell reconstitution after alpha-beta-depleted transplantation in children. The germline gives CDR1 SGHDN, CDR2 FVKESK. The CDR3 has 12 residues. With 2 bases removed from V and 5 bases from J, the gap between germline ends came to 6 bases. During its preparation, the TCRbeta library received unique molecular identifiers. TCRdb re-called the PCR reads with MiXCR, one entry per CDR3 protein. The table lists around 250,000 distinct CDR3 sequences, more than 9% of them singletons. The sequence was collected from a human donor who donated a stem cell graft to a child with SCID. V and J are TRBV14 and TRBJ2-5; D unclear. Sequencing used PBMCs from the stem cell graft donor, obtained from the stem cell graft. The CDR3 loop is CASSQSRETQYF. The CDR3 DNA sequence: TGTGCCAGCAGCCAAAGCAGGGAGACCCAGTACTTC.